The clone carrying this T cell receptor beta chain has ten or more counts. What it binds is unknown. The sample is drawn from a study of T cell repertoires in cytomegalovirus infection. TCRdb re-called the reads with MiXCR, one entry per CDR3 protein. The sample lists almost 550,000 distinct CDR3 sequences, about 15% occurring once. Regarding the study as a whole: What dominated the ex vivo response were HLA-C-restricted CMV-specific TCR beta clonotypes. Carriage of CMV together with the relevant HLA was identifiable through cumulative public TCR beta family frequency.

Sequencing input: CD8+ T cells from PBMCs. The source is a human donor in good health (CMV status not recorded). Some clones in this sample may be carry-over from other donors' samples.

CDR3: CASSSTSSTDTQYF. CDR3 sequence (DNA): TGTGCCAGCAGTTCGACTAGCAGCACAGATACGCAGTATTTT. This chain links TRBV7-9 with TRBJ2-3; 7 bases map to TRBD2. Germline V gives CDR1 SEHNR, CDR2 FQNEAQ (reference sequence). This CDR3 region has 14 residues. The V and J ends lost 6 bases and 0 bases, in that order; junction bases with no gene match: 3.